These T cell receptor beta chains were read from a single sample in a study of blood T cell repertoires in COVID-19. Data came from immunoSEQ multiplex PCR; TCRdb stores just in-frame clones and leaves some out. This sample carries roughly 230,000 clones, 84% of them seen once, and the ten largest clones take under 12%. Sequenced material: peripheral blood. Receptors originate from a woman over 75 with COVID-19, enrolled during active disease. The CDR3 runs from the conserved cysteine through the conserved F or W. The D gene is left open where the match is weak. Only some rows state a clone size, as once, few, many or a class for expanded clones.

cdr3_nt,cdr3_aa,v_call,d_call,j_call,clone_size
TGCAGCGTTGAGACAGGGGGCTATGGCTACACCTTC,CSVETGGYGYTF,TRBV29-1,TRBD1,TRBJ1-2,NA
TGCGCCAGCAGCCTACCGGGTGGCACCGGGGAGCTGTTTTTT,CASSLPGGTGELFF,TRBV5-1,NA,TRBJ2-2,NA
TGTGCCAGCAGTTACGAGGGAAGTAGGGATGGCTACACCTTC,CASSYEGSRDGYTF,TRBV6-5,NA,TRBJ1-2,NA
TGTGCCAGTAGTCCGGGACAGGGAAAGGGAGAGACCCAGTACTTC,CASSPGQGKGETQYF,TRBV19,TRBD1,TRBJ2-5,NA
TGTGCCAGCCCCCTTATGGGGGGGTACACTGAAGCTTTCTTT,CASPLMGGYTEAFF,TRBV5-8,NA,TRBJ1-1,NA
TGTGCCAGCAGCTTTCCGACAGGGGAAGCCAAAAACATTCAGTACTTC,CASSFPTGEAKNIQYF,TRBV5-4,TRBD1,TRBJ2-4,NA
TGTGCCAGCAGCTTAGAGGGAGATGGCTACACCTTC,CASSLEGDGYTF,TRBV7-9,NA,TRBJ1-2,NA
TGTGCCAGCAGTGGGCAGGGCGCTGGGGCCAACGTCCTGACTTTC,CASSGQGAGANVLTF,TRBV2,NA,TRBJ2-6,NA
TGCGCCAGCAGTGGACAGGGTTCGGAAAAACTGTTTTTT,CASSGQGSEKLFF,TRBV10-2,TRBD1,TRBJ1-4,NA
TGTGCCAGCAGCCCCGCCCCCGGGACAGCGATGGGAAAACTGTTTTTT,CASSPAPGTAMGKLFF,TRBV7-2,TRBD1,TRBJ1-4,NA
TGCGCCAGCAGCCGAGGACTTCGGGAGACCCAGTACTTC,CASSRGLRETQYF,TRBV4-1,NA,TRBJ2-5,NA
TGTGCCAGCAGCTTGGAGCTTAGCACAGATACGCAGTATTTT,CASSLELSTDTQYF,TRBV5-5,NA,TRBJ2-3,once
TGTGCCAGCAGCCCACAGGGGGCGCTCGGCTACACCTTC,CASSPQGALGYTF,TRBV7-9,TRBD1,TRBJ1-2,NA
TGTGCCAGCAGACGGACAGGGGGATATTCACCCCTCCACTTT,CASRRTGGYSPLHF,TRBV6-5,TRBD1,TRBJ1-6,NA
TGTGCCTGGTCAGGGACAGGGACCTACGAGCAGTACTTC,CAWSGTGTYEQYF,TRBV30,TRBD1,TRBJ2-7,NA
TGTGCCAGCAGCTTAATCCAGGGAGAGACCCAGTACTTC,CASSLIQGETQYF,TRBV7-2,NA,TRBJ2-5,NA
TGTGCCAGCAGTTACATGGGACAGGGGGCGGGAGAGACCCAGTACTTC,CASSYMGQGAGETQYF,TRBV6-5,TRBD1,TRBJ2-5,once
TGTGCCAGTAGTACCACTAGCGGGACCTACGAGCAGTACTTC,CASSTTSGTYEQYF,TRBV19,TRBD2,TRBJ2-7,NA
TGTGCCAGCAGTAAGGGGGAACAGGGGGCGCGAGGCTACACCTTC,CASSKGEQGARGYTF,TRBV6-5,TRBD1,TRBJ1-2,NA
TGTGCCAGCTCACCGATTTCTAACCCGGCAGCGGATGGCTACACCTTC,CASSPISNPAADGYTF,TRBV18,NA,TRBJ1-2,once
TGTGCCACCAGTGATCCAACAGGGATGAACGAGCAGTACTTC,CATSDPTGMNEQYF,TRBV24-1,NA,TRBJ2-7,NA
TGTGCCAGCAGCTTACTGGGAAGGGGGCAACGTCAGCCCCAGCATTTT,CASSLLGRGQRQPQHF,TRBV7-8,TRBD1,TRBJ1-5,NA
TGCGCCAGCAGCCAAGATTTGGGCCCCGGCTCCCCCCAGCATTTT,CASSQDLGPGSPQHF,TRBV4-1,NA,TRBJ1-5,NA
TGTGCCAGCAGTGACTCCTCGATAAGGGGCAGGGGGTATGGCTACACCTTC,CASSDSSIRGRGYGYTF,TRBV6-4,TRBD1,TRBJ1-2,NA
TGCAGCGTTGGGGGGCAGGGGTATGGCTACACCTTC,CSVGGQGYGYTF,TRBV29-1,NA,TRBJ1-2,NA
TGTGCCAGCAGTTCATTAGCGGGGGGGCCCACCGGGGAGCTGTTTTTT,CASSSLAGGPTGELFF,TRBV6-2/TRBV6-3,TRBD2,TRBJ2-2,NA
TGTGCCAGCAGTCTCTACTCCGGAAACACCATATATTTT,CASSLYSGNTIYF,TRBV5-6,NA,TRBJ1-3,NA
TGTGCCAGCAGCTCCCGGGGGGGCGCACGTATATATGAGCAGTTCTTC,CASSSRGGARIYEQFF,TRBV5-4,TRBD2,TRBJ2-1,NA
TGCGCCAGCAGAGTGGGTCCAGGGGGCAGGGAGACCCAGTACTTC,CASRVGPGGRETQYF,TRBV5-1,TRBD1,TRBJ2-5,few